Listed below are T cell receptor beta chains from one sample, sequenced in a study of blood T cell repertoires in COVID-19. The assay was immunoSEQ multiplex PCR, and TCRdb's table has in-frame clones only and misses some. The sample yields more than 350,000 clones, approximately 87% seen once. Sample: PBMCs or T cells enriched from blood (not recorded which). These receptors were obtained from a woman aged 50 to 60 who had recovered from COVID-19. The CDR3 runs from the conserved cysteine through the conserved F or W. D genes are given only for firm matches. Clone size is not always given. Where it is, it says once, few, many or a class for expanded clones.

J,V,D,size,CDR3,DNA
TRBJ1-2,TRBV5-1,TRBD1,.,CASSSGTGGNYGYTF,TGCGCCAGCAGCTCTGGGACAGGGGGAAACTATGGCTACACCTTC
TRBJ2-7,TRBV5-1,.,.,CASSLEQLGDEQYF,TGCGCCAGCAGCTTGGAACAACTAGGCGACGAGCAGTACTTC
TRBJ1-2,TRBV4-1,.,.,CASSPKEGGWNYGYTF,TGCGCCAGCAGCCCGAAGGAAGGGGGATGGAACTATGGCTACACCTTC
TRBJ2-7,TRBV12-3/TRBV12-4,.,.,CASSLNREDEQYF,TGTGCCAGCAGTTTGAACAGGGAAGACGAGCAGTACTTC
TRBJ1-1,TRBV6-5,.,few,CASSYSVGALSEAFF,TGTGCCAGCAGTTACTCAGTAGGGGCGCTTTCGGAAGCTTTCTTT
TRBJ1-4,TRBV4-1,.,.,CASSLRGLANEKLFF,TGCGCCAGCAGCCTCAGGGGTTTGGCTAATGAAAAACTGTTTTTT
TRBJ2-7,TRBV30,.,.,CAWSGWPRTASSYEQYF,TGTGCCTGGAGCGGGTGGCCAAGGACAGCTAGCTCCTACGAGCAGTACTTC
TRBJ1-2,TRBV6-5,TRBD1,.,CASSKDRGRGGYTF,TGTGCCAGCAGCAAAGACAGGGGGCGGGGTGGCTACACCTTC
TRBJ2-3,TRBV5-1,.,few,CASSLAGTDTQYF,TGCGCCAGCAGCTTGGCCGGGACAGATACGCAGTATTTT
TRBJ2-5,TRBV30,.,once,CAWRFGLSQETQYF,TGTGCCTGGAGATTTGGACTTTCACAAGAGACCCAGTACTTC
TRBJ2-2,TRBV7-2,TRBD2,.,CASSWPASGGPTGELFF,TGTGCCAGCAGCTGGCCTGCCAGCGGGGGCCCCACCGGGGAGCTGTTTTTT
TRBJ1-1,TRBV5-4,TRBD1,.,CASSYTTGGWAEAFF,TGTGCCAGCAGCTACACAACAGGGGGCTGGGCTGAAGCTTTCTTT
TRBJ1-5,TRBV2,.,few,CASSRQAAGNQPQHF,TGTGCCAGCAGTAGACAGGCTGCTGGCAATCAGCCCCAGCATTTT
TRBJ1-1,TRBV7-9,.,.,CASSLAPENTEAFF,TGTGCCAGCAGCTTAGCACCAGAAAACACTGAAGCTTTCTTT
TRBJ1-4,TRBV19,.,.,CASSIREVATNEKLFF,TGTGCCAGTAGTATCCGGGAGGTTGCTACTAATGAAAAACTGTTTTTT
TRBJ2-7,TRBV3-1/TRBV3-2,TRBD1,.,CASSQVGPGQGYEQYF,TGTGCCAGCAGCCAAGTTGGTCCGGGACAGGGCTACGAGCAGTACTTC
TRBJ2-7,TRBV6-5,.,.,CASSPRSSYEQYF,TGTGCCAGCAGTCCTAGGAGCTCCTACGAGCAGTACTTC
TRBJ2-7,TRBV19,TRBD2,few,CASSMGGVSYEQYF,TGTGCCAGTAGTATGGGGGGGGTCTCCTACGAGCAGTACTTC
TRBJ2-2,TRBV2,TRBD1,.,CASIAAGGIGELFF,TGTGCCAGCATAGCGGCAGGGGGCATCGGGGAGCTGTTTTTT
TRBJ1-3,TRBV29-1,.,.,CSVETHGNTIYF,TGCAGCGTTGAGACTCACGGAAACACCATATATTTT
TRBJ1-4,TRBV4-2,.,.,CASSRELANEKLFF,TGTGCCAGCAGCCGGGAGTTGGCTAATGAAAAACTGTTTTTT
TRBJ2-7,TRBV6-5,.,.,CASSQTGLTYEQYF,TGTGCCAGCAGCCAAACGGGATTAACCTACGAGCAGTACTTC
TRBJ1-1,TRBV18,.,.,CASSPIVSTVDNEAFF,TGTGCCAGCTCACCTATCGTAAGCACAGTGGATAACGAAGCTTTCTTT
TRBJ1-5,TRBV6-2/TRBV6-3,TRBD1,.,CASSHDRGRSSNQPQHF,TGTGCCAGCAGTCACGACAGGGGGCGGTCGAGCAATCAGCCCCAGCATTTT
TRBJ1-1,TRBV7-2,TRBD1,.,CASSRPSGGRAEAFF,TGTGCCAGCAGCAGGCCCTCAGGGGGCAGAGCTGAAGCTTTCTTT
TRBJ2-7,TRBV29-1,.,.,CSVEDDSGGDSYEQYF,TGCAGCGTTGAAGATGATTCAGGCGGGGATTCCTACGAGCAGTACTTC
TRBJ1-2,TRBV5-6,.,.,CASSLSLSYGYTF,TGTGCCAGCAGCTTGAGCCTTTCCTATGGCTACACCTTC
TRBJ2-7,TRBV10-1,TRBD1,many,CASSEGQGSYEQYF,TGCGCCAGCAGTGAGGGACAGGGCTCCTACGAGCAGTACTTC
TRBJ1-4,TRBV2,TRBD1,.,CATRDRGEKLFF,TGTGCCACCCGGGACAGGGGTGAAAAACTGTTTTTT
TRBJ2-7,TRBV7-8,.,.,CASSLDLGYEQYF,TGTGCCAGCAGCTTAGATCTAGGTTACGAGCAGTACTTC
TRBJ2-7,TRBV11-3,.,.,CASSGLPSYEQYF,TGTGCCAGCAGCGGCCTCCCCTCCTACGAGCAGTACTTC
TRBJ1-1,TRBV11-2,TRBD1,.,CASSVSSGQGRTEAFF,TGTGCCAGCAGCGTATCGTCGGGACAGGGGCGAACTGAAGCTTTCTTT
TRBJ2-1,TRBV7-8,.,.,CASSRAQSSHNEQFF,TGTGCCAGCAGCCGAGCTCAATCTAGCCACAATGAGCAGTTCTTC